These T cell receptor beta chains were read from a single sample in a study of Graves' ophthalmopathy and Graves' hyperthyroidism. In TCRdb, the multiplex PCR reads were re-called with MiXCR into one record per CDR3 protein. The data hold over a million distinct CDR3 sequences, with 35% to 45% observed a single time. The sequenced material came from peripheral blood or thyroid tissue (not recorded which). Receptors originate from an adult man with Graves' hyperthyroidism. The CDR3 runs from the conserved cysteine through the conserved F or W. A D gene is named only where the DNA matches it firmly.

j_call d_call v_call cdr3_aa
TRBJ1-4 - TRBV5-1 CASSALQGRDEKLFF
TRBJ2-5 - TRBV10-3 CAISLPGFQETQYF
TRBJ2-5 TRBD2 TRBV4-2 CASSQDLRDRGGETQYF
TRBJ2-6 - TRBV5-1 CASSLSETGANVLTF
TRBJ2-5 TRBD1 TRBV29-1 CSLVDRAQETQYF
TRBJ2-7 TRBD1 TRBV29-1 CSVAGVGTGLIYEQYF
TRBJ2-2 TRBD2 TRBV7-2 CASSLGPGTNTGELYF
TRBJ2-5 - TRBV7-6 CASSFGGVQETQYF
TRBJ2-5 TRBD2 TRBV7-6 CASSLVAGARETQYF
TRBJ2-3 TRBD2 TRBV25-1 CASSGRRTDTQYF
TRBJ1-4 - TRBV10-3 CASTGGGEKLFF
TRBJ2-5 TRBD2 TRBV2 CASRMGLASVETQYF
TRBJ2-5 TRBD1 TRBV10-3 CAISGRQGETQYF
TRBJ2-2 TRBD1 TRBV20-1 CSEGRDRNNTGELFF
TRBJ1-5 - TRBV10-3 CATDSYLYSNQPQHF
TRBJ1-1 - TRBV11-2 CASSSQDPGTEAFF